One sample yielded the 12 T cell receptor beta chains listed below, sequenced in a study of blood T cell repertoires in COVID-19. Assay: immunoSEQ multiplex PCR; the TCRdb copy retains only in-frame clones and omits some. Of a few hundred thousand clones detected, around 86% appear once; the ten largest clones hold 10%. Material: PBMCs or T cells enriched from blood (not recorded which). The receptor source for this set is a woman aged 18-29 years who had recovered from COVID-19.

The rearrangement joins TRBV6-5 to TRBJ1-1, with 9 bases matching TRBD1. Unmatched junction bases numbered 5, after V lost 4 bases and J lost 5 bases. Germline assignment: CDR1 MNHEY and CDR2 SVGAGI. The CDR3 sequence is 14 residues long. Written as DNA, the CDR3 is TGTGCCAGCAGTTCATACAGGGGGCATACTGAAGCTTTCTTT. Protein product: CASSSYRGHTEAFF.

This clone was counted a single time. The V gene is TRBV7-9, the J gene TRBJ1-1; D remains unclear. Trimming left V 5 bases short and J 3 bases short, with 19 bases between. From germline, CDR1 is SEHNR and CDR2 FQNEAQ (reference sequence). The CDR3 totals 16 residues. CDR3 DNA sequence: TGTGCCAGCAGCCCGTCCTATCGGGGAGTGGACACTGAAGCTTTCTTT. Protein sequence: CASSPSYRGVDTEAFF.

The CDR3 nucleotides are TGCAGCGTGCCGGGACTAAACTCCTACGAGCAGTACTTC. It codes for CSVPGLNSYEQYF. V is TRBV29-1 and J is TRBJ2-7; 7 positions match TRBD2. The germline gives CDR1 SQVTM, CDR2 ANQGSEA. Trimming cost V 6 bases and J 0 bases; bases outside gene matches: 5. This CDR3 has 13 amino acids.

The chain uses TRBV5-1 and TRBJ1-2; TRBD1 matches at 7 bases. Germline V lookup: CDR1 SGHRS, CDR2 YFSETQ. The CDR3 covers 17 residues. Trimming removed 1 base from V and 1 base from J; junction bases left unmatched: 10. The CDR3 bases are TGCGCCAGCAGCTTGACAGGGGTCATGGGGCTTAACTATGGCTACACCTTC. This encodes CASSLTGVMGLNYGYTF.

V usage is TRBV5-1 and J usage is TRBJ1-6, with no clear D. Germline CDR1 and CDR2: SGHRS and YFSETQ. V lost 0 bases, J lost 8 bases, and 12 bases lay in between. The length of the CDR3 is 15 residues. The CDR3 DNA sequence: TGCGCCAGCAGCTTGGCCGGTGCGGTATATTCACCCCTCCACTTT. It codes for CASSLAGAVYSPLHF.

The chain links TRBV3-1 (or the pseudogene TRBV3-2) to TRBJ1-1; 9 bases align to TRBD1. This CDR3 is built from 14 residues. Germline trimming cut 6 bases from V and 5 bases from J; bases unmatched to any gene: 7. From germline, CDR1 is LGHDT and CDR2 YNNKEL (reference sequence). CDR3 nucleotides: TGTGCCAGCAGGCCGGGACAGGGCGGGACTGAAGCTTTCTTT. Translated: CASRPGQGGTEAFF.

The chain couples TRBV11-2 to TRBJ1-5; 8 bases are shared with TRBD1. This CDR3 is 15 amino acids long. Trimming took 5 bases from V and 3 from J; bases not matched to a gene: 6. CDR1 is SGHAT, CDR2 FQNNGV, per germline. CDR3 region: CASSVRTGINQPQHF. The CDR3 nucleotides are TGTGCCAGCAGCGTCAGGACAGGGATCAATCAGCCCCAGCATTTT.

The CDR3 DNA reads TGTGCCAGCAGTCTACCGCGTACGCCCCAGCATTTT. Translated: CASSLPRTPQHF. The chain employs TRBV28 and TRBJ1-5; D not certain. V shed 5 bases and J shed 9 bases, with 11 bases lying between them. Looked up from germline, CDR1 is MDHEN and CDR2 is SYDVKM. The CDR3 is 12 amino acids.

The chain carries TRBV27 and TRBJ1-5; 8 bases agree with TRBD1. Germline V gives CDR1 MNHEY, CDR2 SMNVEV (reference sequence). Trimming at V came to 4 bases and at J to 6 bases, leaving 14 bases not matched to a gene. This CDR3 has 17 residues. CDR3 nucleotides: TGTGCCAGCAGTTACTCCCCAATCAGACAGGGGATTCAGCCCCAGCATTTT. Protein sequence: CASSYSPIRQGIQPQHF.

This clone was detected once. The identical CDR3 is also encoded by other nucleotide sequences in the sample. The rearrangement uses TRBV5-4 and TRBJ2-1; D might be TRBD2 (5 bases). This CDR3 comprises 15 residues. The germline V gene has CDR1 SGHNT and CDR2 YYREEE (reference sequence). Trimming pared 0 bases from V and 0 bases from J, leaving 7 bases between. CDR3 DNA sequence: TGTGCCAGCAGCTTGGGTGGGAGCTCCTACAATGAGCAGTTCTTC. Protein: CASSLGGSSYNEQFF.

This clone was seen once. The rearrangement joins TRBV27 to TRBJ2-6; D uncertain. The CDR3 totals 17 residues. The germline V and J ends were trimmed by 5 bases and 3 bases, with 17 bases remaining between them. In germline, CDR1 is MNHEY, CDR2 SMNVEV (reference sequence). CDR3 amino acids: CASSNLEVNGGANVLTF. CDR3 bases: TGTGCCAGCAGTAACCTCGAGGTCAATGGTGGGGCCAACGTCCTGACTTTC.

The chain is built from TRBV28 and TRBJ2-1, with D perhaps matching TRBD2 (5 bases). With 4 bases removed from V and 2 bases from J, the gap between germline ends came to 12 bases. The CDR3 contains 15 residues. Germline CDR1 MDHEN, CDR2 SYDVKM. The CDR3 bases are TGTGCCAGCAGTTCCGGGGAGAATACCTACAATGAGCAGTTCTTC. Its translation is CASSSGENTYNEQFF.